This T cell receptor beta chain was found in a study of OX40 agonist ivuxolimab in advanced cancers. At the level of the study: Clinicians treated patients with ivuxolimab, an agonistic anti-OX40 (CD134) antibody.

Worth noting for this clone: What it binds is not known.

There are 12 residues in the CDR3. Trimming pared 4 bases from V and 3 bases from J, leaving 6 bases between. Per germline, CDR1 GTSNPN and CDR2 SVGIG (reference sequence). The assay was immunoSEQ multiplex PCR, and TCRdb's table has in-frame clones only and misses some. There are tens of thousands of clones in the sample; roughly 92% occur only once, and roughly 0.65% lies in the top ten. Study observations and caveats: Dosing at 0.1 to 3.0 mg/kg was accompanied by clonal expansion of CD4+ and CD8+ blood T cells by week 6.

The TCR comes from an adult with an advanced solid tumor such as melanoma, head and neck, liver or kidney cancer. Material: CD4+ or CD8+ T cells sorted from blood, obtained in a trial of the OX40 agonist ivuxolimab. The chain uses TRBV30 and TRBJ2-2; D is possibly TRBD1 or TRBD2 (5 bases each). CDR3 sequence (DNA): TGTGCCTGGATGGGGGACACCGGGGAGCTGTTTTTT. Translation: CAWMGDTGELFF.